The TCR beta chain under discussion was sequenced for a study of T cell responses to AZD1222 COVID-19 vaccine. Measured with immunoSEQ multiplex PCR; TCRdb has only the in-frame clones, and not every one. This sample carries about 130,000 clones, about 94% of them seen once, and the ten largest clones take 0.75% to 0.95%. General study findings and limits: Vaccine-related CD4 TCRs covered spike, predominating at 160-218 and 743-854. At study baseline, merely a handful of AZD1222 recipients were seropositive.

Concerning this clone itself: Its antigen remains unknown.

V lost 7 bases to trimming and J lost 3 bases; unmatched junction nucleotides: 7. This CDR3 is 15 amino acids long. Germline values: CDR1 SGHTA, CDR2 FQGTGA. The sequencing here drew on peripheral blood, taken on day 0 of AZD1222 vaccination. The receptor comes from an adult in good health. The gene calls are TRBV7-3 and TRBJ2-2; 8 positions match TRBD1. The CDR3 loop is CASTSGQGDTGELFF. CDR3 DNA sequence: TGTGCCAGCACCTCTGGACAGGGCGACACCGGGGAGCTGTTTTTT.